The 24 T cell receptor beta chains listed next were all sequenced from one sample in a study of CD8 T cells in Susac syndrome. Random hexamers were used to reverse transcribe an amount of about 0.45 to 1 ug RNA. TCRdb passed the immunoSEQ multiplex PCR reads through MiXCR, listing each CDR3 protein once. This sample has 100,000 to 150,000 distinct CDR3 sequences, with about 95% found just once. Specimen: CD4+ T cells from PBMCs. Receptor source: a human donor in good health.

This chain uses TRBV19 with TRBJ2-1; D possibly corresponds to TRBD2 (6 bases). CDR1 and CDR2 (germline): LNHDA, SQIVND (reference sequence). The V end was cut by 0 bases, the J end by 2 bases, with 14 bases between. This CDR3 has 17 amino acids. In DNA form, the CDR3 reads TGTGCCAGTAGTATAGAACCCCAAGGACTACCCTACAATGAGCAGTTCTTC. Protein sequence: CASSIEPQGLPYNEQFF.

This chain links TRBV20-1 with TRBJ1-3; no firm D call. The CDR3 has 15 residues. The ends were cut back, 1 base at V and 1 base at J, with 11 bases in the middle. Germline CDR1 reads DFQATT; CDR2 reads SNEGSKA (reference sequence). The CDR3 sequence is CSARARVGSGNTIYF. CDR3 in DNA: TGCAGTGCTAGAGCTCGAGTAGGATCTGGAAACACCATATATTTT.

This CDR3 is CASRAGTGVHQPQHF. The CDR3 coding sequence is TGTGCCAGCAGGGCGGGGACAGGGGTTCATCAGCCCCAGCATTTT. The chain recombines TRBV2 with TRBJ1-5, with 10 bases aligning to TRBD1. V was pared by 6 bases and J by 5 bases, with 7 bases of the junction left unmatched. Looked up from germline, CDR1 is SNHLY and CDR2 is FYNNEI. The CDR3 has 15 amino acids.

The chain employs TRBV16 and TRBJ2-7, with 8 bases matching TRBD2. Germline assignment: CDR1 KGHSY and CDR2 FQNENV. CDR3 size: 14 residues. V lost 3 bases, J lost 1 base, and 2 bases stayed unmatched. The CDR3 coding sequence is TGTGCCAGCAGCCATCGGGAGGGATCCTACGAGCAGTACTTC. Its protein is CASSHREGSYEQYF.

The J gene is TRBJ2-2, the V gene TRBV5-1, with a weak D call TRBD1 (5 bases). Germline V gene sequence: CDR1 SGHRS, CDR2 YFSETQ. This CDR3 spans 15 amino acids. V lost 4 bases to trimming and J lost 0 bases, with 10 bases between them. For the CDR3, the DNA is TGCGCCAGCAGCATCCGGACAACGAACACCGGGGAGCTGTTTTTT. It is translated as CASSIRTTNTGELFF.

The genes are TRBV6-6 and TRBJ1-4; maybe TRBD1 (6 bases). V was clipped by 4 bases and J by 8 bases, with 11 bases between them. Germline V gene data show CDR1 as MNHNY and CDR2 as SVGAGI (reference sequence). The CDR3 runs to 13 residues. This CDR3 is CASSSEGGEKLFF. DNA for the CDR3: TGTGCCAGCAGTTCCGAGGGGGGCGAAAAACTGTTTTTT.

The rearrangement joins TRBV7-9 to TRBJ2-1; 7 bases are a match to TRBD2. The CDR3 sequence is 13 residues long. CDR1 and CDR2 (germline): SEHNR, FQNEAQ (reference sequence). J was trimmed by 14 bases and V by 1 base; bases with no gene match: 8. The CDR3 nucleotides read TGTGCCAGCAGCTTAGTGTCTAGGGCGGGAGAGTTCTTC. It specifies CASSLVSRAGEFF.

In its sample, this clonotype was seen once. V gene TRBV2 combines with J gene TRBJ1-5; D is possibly TRBD1 (5 bases). CDR1 is SNHLY, CDR2 FYNNEI, per germline. V lost 0 bases to trimming and J lost 1 base, with 10 bases between them. The CDR3 consists of 16 residues. The CDR3 sequence is CASSEARGGSNQPQHF. CDR3 DNA: TGTGCCAGCAGTGAAGCCCGGGGGGGGAGCAATCAGCCCCAGCATTTT.

This clonotype occurred once. This chain links TRBV4-2 with TRBJ2-6; D uncertain. There are 16 residues in the CDR3. V was pared by 1 base and J by 0 bases, with 7 bases between. CDR1 is LGHNA and CDR2 is YNFKEQ in the germline V gene. CDR3 in DNA: TGTGCCAGCAGCCAAGGTAGTAGCTCTGGGGCCAACGTCCTGACTTTC. It translates to CASSQGSSSGANVLTF.

The CDR3 region has the DNA TGTGCCAGCAACGTAAGGGAGATTAGTCGGGGCTACACCTTC. Translating gives CASNVREISRGYTF. This chain connects TRBV28 to TRBJ1-2; D is unresolved. The V end was cut by 7 bases, the J end by 8 bases, with 20 bases between. Germline V gene lookup returns CDR1 MDHEN and CDR2 SYDVKM. There are 14 residues in the CDR3.

The rearrangement uses TRBV7-8 and TRBJ1-2; D possibly corresponds to TRBD1 (5 bases). The germline V and J ends were trimmed by 0 bases and 7 bases, with 12 bases remaining between them. The CDR3 contains 14 residues. Germline values: CDR1 SGHVS, CDR2 FQNEAQ. The CDR3 is CASSLAAGSFGYTF. CDR3 coding DNA: TGTGCCAGCAGCTTAGCGGCAGGGTCCTTTGGCTACACCTTC. The full variable domain, in which reference TRBV7-8 and TRBJ1-2 provide the parts outside the CDR3, is GAGVSQSPRYKVAKRGQDVALRCDPISGHVSLFWYQQALGQGPEFLTYFQNEAQLDKSGLPSDRFFAERPEGSVSTLKIQRTQQEDSAVYLCASSLAAGSFGYTFGSGTRLTVV.

The CDR3 loop is CASSQDLGDSSGNTIYF. The CDR3 bases are TGCGCCAGCAGCCAAGATTTGGGGGACAGCTCTGGAAACACCATATATTTT. The V and J genes are TRBV4-3 and TRBJ1-3, with 7 bases that match TRBD1. Germline CDR1 and CDR2: LGHNA and YSLEER. Trimming cost V 0 bases and J 0 bases; bases outside gene matches: 5. There are 17 residues in the CDR3.

The chain joins TRBV12-3 or TRBV12-4 to TRBJ1-5; TRBD1 is a possible D gene (5 bases). Deletions cut 3 bases from V and 5 bases from J, with 8 bases between. The CDR3 length is 13 residues. The CDR3 DNA follows: TGTGCCAGCAGTTTCGGGGGGGATCAGCCCCAGCATTTT. Translating it yields CASSFGGDQPQHF.

The genes are TRBV30 and TRBJ2-3; no clear D. CDR1 GTSNPN and CDR2 SVGIG come from the germline V gene (reference sequence). This CDR3 has 11 residues. Trimming shortened V by 5 bases and J by 4 bases, and 7 bases separated the two germline ends. The CDR3 nucleotides are TGTGCCTGGGGTTACTCAGATACGCAGTATTTT. This encodes CAWGYSDTQYF. Complete variable domain (other parts from reference TRBV30 and TRBJ2-3): SQTIHQWPATLVQPVGSPLSLECTVEGTSNPNLYWYRQAAGRGLQLLFYSVGIGQISSEVPQNLSASRPQDRQFILSSKKLLLSDSGFYLCAWGYSDTQYFGPGTRLTVL.

V gene TRBV20-1 combines with J gene TRBJ1-2; maybe TRBD1 (6 bases). The CDR3 contains 13 residues. Germline V gives CDR1 DFQATT, CDR2 SNEGSKA (reference sequence). Trimming pared 5 bases from V and 6 bases from J, leaving 16 bases between. CDR3 DNA sequence: TGCAGTGCTTCCCCGACAGGATTTGATGGCTACACCTTC. It translates to CSASPTGFDGYTF.

The rearrangement joins TRBV12-3 or TRBV12-4 to TRBJ1-1, with 10 nucleotides matching TRBD1. This CDR3 contains 14 residues. Losses at the gene ends were 5 bases for V and 4 bases for J; bases not matched to a gene: 4. CDR3 region: CASSVRDRGTEAFF. The CDR3 region has the DNA TGTGCCAGCAGTGTCCGGGACAGGGGCACTGAAGCTTTCTTT.

This chain connects TRBV27 to TRBJ1-3; 9 bases line up with TRBD1. V trimming: 5 bases; J trimming: 9 bases; junction bases outside the gene matches: 8. This CDR3 spans 14 amino acids. Per the germline V gene, CDR1 is MNHEY and CDR2 is SMNVEV (reference sequence). The DNA of the CDR3 is TGTGCCAGCAGTCCCGGGACAGGGTTTAGCACCATATATTTT. Its protein is CASSPGTGFSTIYF.

The rearrangement joins TRBV7-2 to TRBJ2-7, with 7 bases matching TRBD2. The CDR3 totals 14 residues. Germline V CDR1 and CDR2: SGHTA, FQGNSA. The trim removed 3 bases at V and 6 bases at J, leaving 8 bases unmatched. The CDR3 spells CASSFRGRAGEQYF. The CDR3, as DNA: TGTGCCAGCAGCTTCCGAGGGAGGGCAGGCGAGCAGTACTTC.

The chain couples TRBV18 to TRBJ1-1; D remains ambiguous. The CDR3 has 15 residues. CDR1 KGHSH and CDR2 LQKENI come from the germline V gene. V was clipped by 3 bases and J by 1 base, with 12 bases between them. The CDR3 here is CASSPGPARNTEAFF. The CDR3 DNA follows: TGTGCCAGCTCACCGGGCCCCGCCCGGAACACTGAAGCTTTCTTT. Filled out from reference TRBV18 and TRBJ1-1, the complete variable domain reads NAGVMQNPRHLVRRRGQEARLRCSPMKGHSHVYWYRQLPEEGLKFMVYLQKENIIDESGMPKERFSAEFPKEGPSILRIQQVVRGDSAAYFCASSPGPARNTEAFFGQGTRLTVV.

This rearrangement joins TRBV7-8 to TRBJ2-1; 8 positions match TRBD2. This CDR3 has 16 amino acids. Germline trimming cut 4 bases from V and 6 bases from J; bases unmatched to any gene: 11. Germline lookup yields CDR1 SGHVS and CDR2 FQNEAQ. This CDR3 reads CASSSTSANTGNEQFF. The CDR3 nucleotides are TGTGCCAGCAGCTCGACTAGCGCTAATACGGGCAATGAGCAGTTCTTC.

J is TRBJ2-7 and V is TRBV19; no firm D call. Trimming removed 6 bases at V and 6 bases at J, with 18 bases between. Germline V lookup: CDR1 LNHDA, CDR2 SQIVND (reference sequence). This CDR3 contains 14 residues. The CDR3 loop reads CASRPAALPGEQYF. CDR3 coding DNA: TGTGCCAGTAGGCCGGCCGCTCTTCCGGGCGAGCAGTACTTC.

The chain carries TRBV29-1 and TRBJ2-7, with TRBD1 matching 8 bases. Germline assignment: CDR1 SQVTM and CDR2 ANQGSEA. With 3 bases clipped from V and 2 bases from J, the junction kept 9 bases outside the gene matches. The CDR3 contains 15 residues. The CDR3 region is CSVEGGQAPTYEQYF. For the CDR3, the DNA is TGCAGCGTTGAGGGGGGACAGGCTCCAACCTACGAGCAGTACTTC.

The chain links TRBV19 to TRBJ1-1, with D possibly matching TRBD1 (6 bases). The CDR3 has 13 residues. Trimming took 5 bases from V and 4 from J, leaving 11 bases between them. Germline V gene sequence: CDR1 LNHDA, CDR2 SQIVND (reference sequence). CDR3 amino acids: CASSDTGSTEAFF. The DNA of the CDR3 is TGTGCCAGTAGTGATACAGGGAGCACTGAAGCTTTCTTT. Full variable domain (missing parts from reference TRBV19 and TRBJ1-1): DGGITQSPKYLFRKEGQNVTLSCEQNLNHDAMYWYRQDPGQGLRLIYYSQIVNDFQKGDIAEGYSVSREKKESFPLTVTSAQKNPTAFYLCASSDTGSTEAFFGQGTRLTVV.

This chain uses TRBV20-1 with TRBJ2-7; D may match TRBD1 or TRBD2 (6 bases each). Germline CDR1 and CDR2: DFQATT and SNEGSKA (reference sequence). V was cut by 6 bases and J by 2 bases, with 11 bases left in between. The CDR3 is made up of 12 amino acids. The CDR3 protein is CSARGLTYEQYF. The CDR3 nucleotides are TGCAGTGCCCGGGGGCTGACCTACGAGCAGTACTTC.